This TCR beta chain was sequenced during a study of Graves' ophthalmopathy and Graves' hyperthyroidism. Study as a whole: Peripheral blood (taken before any treatment) was collected at initial diagnosis.

Diagnostic conclusions were grounded in clinical symptoms, serum thyroxine, TRAb, thyroid ultrasound and orbital computed tomography. The PBMCs originated from around 10 ml of fresh peripheral blood. Study-level results: The authors also found most expanded thyroid clonotypes above 0.001 frequency in blood.

RNA transcripts were the source from which TCR beta CDR3 regions were amplified. HTBI-primed RT-PCR formed the first round, and a multiplex PCR formed the second. TCRdb independently ran MiXCR on the multiplex PCR reads; one entry per CDR3 protein. This sample yields over 450,000 distinct CDR3 sequences, of which approximately 14% are seen a single time; around 9.8% belongs to the top ten. CDR3 length equals 18 residues. The ends lost 4 bases at V and 1 base at J; junction bases unmatched: 7. Per the germline V gene, CDR1 is MNHNS and CDR2 is SASEGT. A word on this clonotype: Its antigen is not identified.

Sequences were obtained from blood. The V and J genes are TRBV6-1 and TRBJ2-6; TRBD1 agrees at 10 bases. This TCR was recovered from a woman younger than 45 with Graves' ophthalmopathy. The CDR3 protein is CASSARQGAGSGANVLTF. CDR3 DNA: TGTGCCAGCAGTGCTAGACAGGGGGCAGGGTCTGGGGCCAACGTCCTGACTTTC.